A selection of T cell receptor beta chains follows, all from one sample in a study of blood T cell repertoires in COVID-19. Assay: immunoSEQ multiplex PCR; the TCRdb copy retains only in-frame clones and omits some. Of 290,000 or so clones listed, 90% were seen once; the top ten hold approximately 4%. The sample was PBMCs or T cells enriched from blood (not recorded which). These receptors originate from a woman aged 18-29 years with acute COVID-19. CDR3s leave out the opening cysteine and the closing phenylalanine or tryptophan. D genes are given only for firm matches.

v_call	j_call	d_call	cdr3_aa
TRBV5-4	TRBJ1-1	TRBD1	ASSLTTGGTEAF
TRBV4-2	TRBJ2-1	.	ASSLDLSSYNEQF
TRBV18	TRBJ1-5	TRBD1	ASSPRTGGNKPQH
TRBV18	TRBJ1-4	.	ASSPFRGTSDTNEKLF
TRBV19	TRBJ1-2	.	ASSAGLFRIRGYGYT
TRBV9	TRBJ2-7	TRBD2	ASSPSSGSWTYEQY
TRBV7-3	TRBJ2-1	TRBD2	ASSPGGTSVGHNEQF
TRBV24-1	TRBJ1-2	.	ATSDYRDRGYT
TRBV9	TRBJ1-1	.	ASSAAWGATNTEAF
TRBV5-1	TRBJ2-7	.	ASSLDSLISREQY
TRBV12-5	TRBJ2-3	TRBD2	ASGLVPILAASTDTQY
TRBV19	TRBJ2-5	TRBD2	ASSIDLVGLAGGQETQY
TRBV21-1	TRBJ2-3	.	AIQYGRWGGPDTQY
TRBV20-1	TRBJ1-1	.	SASTTRAPQAF
TRBV5-5	TRBJ2-7	TRBD2	ASSLGSGSYEQY
TRBV30	TRBJ2-5	TRBD2	AWDPNAGAQY
TRBV19	TRBJ2-7	.	ASSGRGLADSYEQY
TRBV5-1	TRBJ1-1	TRBD1	ASRPADRGLTEAF
TRBV11-3	TRBJ2-1	TRBD2	ASSMTSGRLSEQF
TRBV6-5	TRBJ1-2	.	ASKGDGGYT
TRBV19	TRBJ2-7	TRBD2	ASSSSSGSAYEQY
TRBV2	TRBJ1-1	TRBD1	ASSSAGGRPLRLEAF
TRBV18	TRBJ2-3	TRBD2	ASSPPGLASDTQY
TRBV25-1	TRBJ1-1	TRBD1	ASSEANRGLAF
TRBV20-1	TRBJ2-1	.	SARQELEQF
TRBV24-1	TRBJ2-1	TRBD1	ATSGGQGYNEQF
TRBV7-9	TRBJ1-3	.	ASSQKRENTIY
TRBV6-5	TRBJ2-5	.	ASSRTVQETQY